These T cell receptor beta chains were read from a single sample in a study of T-cell memory formation after mild COVID-19. Via MiXCR, TCRdb re-called the 5' RACE reads, giving one row per CDR3 protein. Of 200,000 to 300,000 distinct CDR3 sequences listed, roughly 9.4% are singletons. The sample comprised PBMCs or a T cell subset sorted from them (not recorded which). The receptors shown here come from a man aged 18 to 30 who had mild COVID-19 (a few samples of this study predate the infection). Cell type and time point are not known. The CDR3 runs from the conserved cysteine through the conserved F or W. A D gene is named only where the DNA matches it firmly. Rows give clone size only sometimes, using once, few, many, or a class for an expanded clone.

>many|TRBV7-3|TRBJ2-5|NA
TGTGCCAGCAGCTTAACTGGGGGCCGGGAGACCCAGTACTTC
CASSLTGGRETQYF
>NA|TRBV5-1|TRBJ2-5|NA
TGCGCCAGCACTTGGCAGGGAGAGGAGACCCAGTACTTC
CASTWQGEETQYF
>NA|TRBV20-1|TRBJ2-3|NA
TGCAGTGCCCCCCCTGGGGGATCTTCGACAGATACGCAGTATTTT
CSAPPGGSSTDTQYF
>NA|TRBV12-3/TRBV12-4|TRBJ1-5|NA
TGTGCCAGCAGCCTCGAGAGCAATCAGCCCCAGCATTTT
CASSLESNQPQHF
>few|TRBV6-2/TRBV6-3|TRBJ2-1|NA
TGTGCCACCCTTACCAGACAGCTCTCCTACAATGAGCAGTTCTTC
CATLTRQLSYNEQFF
>few|TRBV18|TRBJ2-3|NA
TGTGCCAGCTCACCACGACAGGCTAGCACAGATACGCAGTATTTT
CASSPRQASTDTQYF
>few|TRBV18|TRBJ2-7|TRBD1
TGTGCCAGCTCACCCCCAGGACCGGGACAGGGGTACTACGAGCAGTACTTC
CASSPPGPGQGYYEQYF
>NA|TRBV20-1|TRBJ2-1|TRBD2
TGCAGTGCTCGACCCCCCCTTAGCGGGGGGGCAAATGAGCAGTTCTTC
CSARPPLSGGANEQFF
>few|TRBV7-2|TRBJ2-3|TRBD2
TGTGCCAGCAGCTATGGACTAGCGGTCCTTAGCACAGATACGCAGTATTTT
CASSYGLAVLSTDTQYF
>NA|TRBV10-3|TRBJ2-7|NA
TGTGCCATCAGACAAGGACAGCAATCCTACGAGCAGTACTTC
CAIRQGQQSYEQYF
>NA|TRBV20-1|TRBJ2-7|NA
TGCAGTGCCCAACTCGGTGGGGACACTTCCTACGAGCAGTACTTC
CSAQLGGDTSYEQYF
>NA|TRBV20-1|TRBJ1-2|TRBD1
TGCAGTGCTAGAAACAGGGGGGACAAGAACTATGGCTACACCTTC
CSARNRGDKNYGYTF
>many|TRBV10-3|TRBJ1-4|TRBD1
TGTGCCATCAGCGGACAGGGAGAGGAAAAACTGTTTTTT
CAISGQGEEKLFF
>NA|TRBV28|TRBJ2-5|NA
TGTGCCAGCCGTGGGGGGTTGGGCCGTCAAGAGACCCAGTACTTC
CASRGGLGRQETQYF
>few|TRBV6-5|TRBJ1-1|NA
TGTGCCAGCAGTTACTCGGACCGTTTCACTGAAGCTTTCTTT
CASSYSDRFTEAFF
>few|TRBV6-6|TRBJ2-7|NA
TGTGCCAGCAGTTGGGGAAGCGGCTACGAGCAGTACTTC
CASSWGSGYEQYF
>NA|TRBV3-1|TRBJ1-1|NA
TGTGCCAGCAGCCTAAGTTGGGGGGGGAACACTGAAGCTTTCTTT
CASSLSWGGNTEAFF
>NA|TRBV7-2|TRBJ1-3|NA
TGTGCCAGCAGCCCAGCCCTGCAGGGGATGAGCTCTGGAAACACCATATATTTT
CASSPALQGMSSGNTIYF
>NA|TRBV7-2|TRBJ1-1|NA
TGTGCCAGCAGCTTAGCGGGGCGGACAGCGAACACTGAAGCTTTCTTT
CASSLAGRTANTEAFF
>NA|TRBV27|TRBJ2-2|NA
TGTGCCAGCAGTCCCTCCCGGAGCGCTAACACCGGGGAGCTGTTTTTT
CASSPSRSANTGELFF
>NA|TRBV5-1|TRBJ1-1|NA
TGCGCCAGCAGCTTGGGTTCTTTGGAGGCTGAAGCTTTCTTT
CASSLGSLEAEAFF
>many|TRBV3-1|TRBJ1-3|NA
TGTGCCAGCAGCCCCAGGGACGGCGGATCGGACACCATATATTTT
CASSPRDGGSDTIYF
>NA|TRBV29-1|TRBJ2-2|NA
TGCAGCGTTGCACTCGCTGACACCGGGGAGCTGTTTTTT
CSVALADTGELFF
>few|TRBV5-1|TRBJ1-1|TRBD1
TGCGCCAGCAGCGTTACAGGGGGCCCGAACACTGAAGCTTTCTTT
CASSVTGGPNTEAFF
>few|TRBV4-1|TRBJ1-1|NA
TGCGCCAGCAGCCAAGAGCGGGGGGGCACTGAAGCTTTCTTT
CASSQERGGTEAFF
>few|TRBV2|TRBJ1-3|NA
TGTGCCAGCAGCCGCCGGGCCGTTTCTGGAAACACCATATATTTT
CASSRRAVSGNTIYF
>NA|TRBV6-2/TRBV6-3|TRBJ1-2|NA
TGTGCCAGCAACGCGGGGGGTTATAACTATGGCTACACCTTC
CASNAGGYNYGYTF
>NA|TRBV28|TRBJ2-3|NA
TGTGCCAGCAGTTTCTCGGGGACGGGGGCCACAGATACGCAGTATTTT
CASSFSGTGATDTQYF
>NA|TRBV4-3|TRBJ2-1|NA
TGCGCCAGCAGCCCGGGGGCTTCCTTGCACAATGAGCAGTTCTTC
CASSPGASLHNEQFF
>few|TRBV7-7|TRBJ2-6|NA
TGTGCTAGCAGCTCTCTGACAGGAATGTTTGGGGCCAACGTCCTGACTTTC
CASSSLTGMFGANVLTF
>NA|TRBV7-9|TRBJ2-5|TRBD2
TGTGCCAGCAGCTTGAAGCGGGGCTTCATGGAGACCCAGTACTTC
CASSLKRGFMETQYF
>few|TRBV29-1|TRBJ1-2|NA
TGCAGCGTTGAAAAAGGCGGGCAAGGAGGCTACACCTTC
CSVEKGGQGGYTF
>many|TRBV5-1|TRBJ2-7|NA
TGCGCCAGCAGCTTGATAGGGGGGCCCGGGGACGAGCAGTACTTC
CASSLIGGPGDEQYF
>NA|TRBV2|TRBJ1-1|NA
TGTGCCAGCAGGGCAGGGCTTGAAGCTTTCTTT
CASRAGLEAFF
>NA|TRBV5-5|TRBJ1-1|TRBD1
TGTGCCAGCAGCCCGGAAGGGACAGGGATGGGTGAAGCTTTCTTT
CASSPEGTGMGEAFF
>few|TRBV12-3/TRBV12-4|TRBJ1-6|NA
TGTGCCAGCAGTCCCCCGGGGGGGGCAGATTCACCCCTCCACTTT
CASSPPGGADSPLHF
>few|TRBV10-3|TRBJ2-3|NA
TGTGCCATCAGTGAATGGAGGGAGCGGATCGACACAGATACGCAGTATTTT
CAISEWRERIDTDTQYF
>NA|TRBV6-6|TRBJ1-2|NA
TGTGCCAGCAGTTTCCAGGGAAGCTACACCTTC
CASSFQGSYTF